The present T cell receptor (beta chain) was sequenced within a study of CD8+ T cells in alopecia areata. The CDR3 has 13 residues. Germline V gene data show CDR1 as SQVTM and CDR2 as ANQGSEA. V trimming: 7 bases; J trimming: 5 bases; junction bases outside the gene matches: 4. RNA was isolated and reverse transcribed to cDNA, the sequencing template. Method: immunoSEQ multiplex PCR; TCRdb's copy keeps in-frame clones and lacks some. Among roughly 100,000 clones listed, about nine tenths were seen once. Described treatment: oral pan-JAK inhibitor, 5-10 mg twice daily. Lesional scalp tissue (obtained by punch biopsy) and peripheral blood were collected from alopecia areata patients.

This sample comprised CD8+ T cells sorted from blood, obtained between weeks 30 and 35, from a patient treated with tofacitinib. This sequence originates from a human donor with alopecia areata. The rearrangement uses TRBV29-1 and TRBJ2-2; 10 positions agree with TRBD1. CDR3 in amino acids: CSGGTGETGELFF. As DNA, the CDR3 is TGCAGCGGTGGGACAGGGGAAACCGGGGAGCTGTTTTTT.